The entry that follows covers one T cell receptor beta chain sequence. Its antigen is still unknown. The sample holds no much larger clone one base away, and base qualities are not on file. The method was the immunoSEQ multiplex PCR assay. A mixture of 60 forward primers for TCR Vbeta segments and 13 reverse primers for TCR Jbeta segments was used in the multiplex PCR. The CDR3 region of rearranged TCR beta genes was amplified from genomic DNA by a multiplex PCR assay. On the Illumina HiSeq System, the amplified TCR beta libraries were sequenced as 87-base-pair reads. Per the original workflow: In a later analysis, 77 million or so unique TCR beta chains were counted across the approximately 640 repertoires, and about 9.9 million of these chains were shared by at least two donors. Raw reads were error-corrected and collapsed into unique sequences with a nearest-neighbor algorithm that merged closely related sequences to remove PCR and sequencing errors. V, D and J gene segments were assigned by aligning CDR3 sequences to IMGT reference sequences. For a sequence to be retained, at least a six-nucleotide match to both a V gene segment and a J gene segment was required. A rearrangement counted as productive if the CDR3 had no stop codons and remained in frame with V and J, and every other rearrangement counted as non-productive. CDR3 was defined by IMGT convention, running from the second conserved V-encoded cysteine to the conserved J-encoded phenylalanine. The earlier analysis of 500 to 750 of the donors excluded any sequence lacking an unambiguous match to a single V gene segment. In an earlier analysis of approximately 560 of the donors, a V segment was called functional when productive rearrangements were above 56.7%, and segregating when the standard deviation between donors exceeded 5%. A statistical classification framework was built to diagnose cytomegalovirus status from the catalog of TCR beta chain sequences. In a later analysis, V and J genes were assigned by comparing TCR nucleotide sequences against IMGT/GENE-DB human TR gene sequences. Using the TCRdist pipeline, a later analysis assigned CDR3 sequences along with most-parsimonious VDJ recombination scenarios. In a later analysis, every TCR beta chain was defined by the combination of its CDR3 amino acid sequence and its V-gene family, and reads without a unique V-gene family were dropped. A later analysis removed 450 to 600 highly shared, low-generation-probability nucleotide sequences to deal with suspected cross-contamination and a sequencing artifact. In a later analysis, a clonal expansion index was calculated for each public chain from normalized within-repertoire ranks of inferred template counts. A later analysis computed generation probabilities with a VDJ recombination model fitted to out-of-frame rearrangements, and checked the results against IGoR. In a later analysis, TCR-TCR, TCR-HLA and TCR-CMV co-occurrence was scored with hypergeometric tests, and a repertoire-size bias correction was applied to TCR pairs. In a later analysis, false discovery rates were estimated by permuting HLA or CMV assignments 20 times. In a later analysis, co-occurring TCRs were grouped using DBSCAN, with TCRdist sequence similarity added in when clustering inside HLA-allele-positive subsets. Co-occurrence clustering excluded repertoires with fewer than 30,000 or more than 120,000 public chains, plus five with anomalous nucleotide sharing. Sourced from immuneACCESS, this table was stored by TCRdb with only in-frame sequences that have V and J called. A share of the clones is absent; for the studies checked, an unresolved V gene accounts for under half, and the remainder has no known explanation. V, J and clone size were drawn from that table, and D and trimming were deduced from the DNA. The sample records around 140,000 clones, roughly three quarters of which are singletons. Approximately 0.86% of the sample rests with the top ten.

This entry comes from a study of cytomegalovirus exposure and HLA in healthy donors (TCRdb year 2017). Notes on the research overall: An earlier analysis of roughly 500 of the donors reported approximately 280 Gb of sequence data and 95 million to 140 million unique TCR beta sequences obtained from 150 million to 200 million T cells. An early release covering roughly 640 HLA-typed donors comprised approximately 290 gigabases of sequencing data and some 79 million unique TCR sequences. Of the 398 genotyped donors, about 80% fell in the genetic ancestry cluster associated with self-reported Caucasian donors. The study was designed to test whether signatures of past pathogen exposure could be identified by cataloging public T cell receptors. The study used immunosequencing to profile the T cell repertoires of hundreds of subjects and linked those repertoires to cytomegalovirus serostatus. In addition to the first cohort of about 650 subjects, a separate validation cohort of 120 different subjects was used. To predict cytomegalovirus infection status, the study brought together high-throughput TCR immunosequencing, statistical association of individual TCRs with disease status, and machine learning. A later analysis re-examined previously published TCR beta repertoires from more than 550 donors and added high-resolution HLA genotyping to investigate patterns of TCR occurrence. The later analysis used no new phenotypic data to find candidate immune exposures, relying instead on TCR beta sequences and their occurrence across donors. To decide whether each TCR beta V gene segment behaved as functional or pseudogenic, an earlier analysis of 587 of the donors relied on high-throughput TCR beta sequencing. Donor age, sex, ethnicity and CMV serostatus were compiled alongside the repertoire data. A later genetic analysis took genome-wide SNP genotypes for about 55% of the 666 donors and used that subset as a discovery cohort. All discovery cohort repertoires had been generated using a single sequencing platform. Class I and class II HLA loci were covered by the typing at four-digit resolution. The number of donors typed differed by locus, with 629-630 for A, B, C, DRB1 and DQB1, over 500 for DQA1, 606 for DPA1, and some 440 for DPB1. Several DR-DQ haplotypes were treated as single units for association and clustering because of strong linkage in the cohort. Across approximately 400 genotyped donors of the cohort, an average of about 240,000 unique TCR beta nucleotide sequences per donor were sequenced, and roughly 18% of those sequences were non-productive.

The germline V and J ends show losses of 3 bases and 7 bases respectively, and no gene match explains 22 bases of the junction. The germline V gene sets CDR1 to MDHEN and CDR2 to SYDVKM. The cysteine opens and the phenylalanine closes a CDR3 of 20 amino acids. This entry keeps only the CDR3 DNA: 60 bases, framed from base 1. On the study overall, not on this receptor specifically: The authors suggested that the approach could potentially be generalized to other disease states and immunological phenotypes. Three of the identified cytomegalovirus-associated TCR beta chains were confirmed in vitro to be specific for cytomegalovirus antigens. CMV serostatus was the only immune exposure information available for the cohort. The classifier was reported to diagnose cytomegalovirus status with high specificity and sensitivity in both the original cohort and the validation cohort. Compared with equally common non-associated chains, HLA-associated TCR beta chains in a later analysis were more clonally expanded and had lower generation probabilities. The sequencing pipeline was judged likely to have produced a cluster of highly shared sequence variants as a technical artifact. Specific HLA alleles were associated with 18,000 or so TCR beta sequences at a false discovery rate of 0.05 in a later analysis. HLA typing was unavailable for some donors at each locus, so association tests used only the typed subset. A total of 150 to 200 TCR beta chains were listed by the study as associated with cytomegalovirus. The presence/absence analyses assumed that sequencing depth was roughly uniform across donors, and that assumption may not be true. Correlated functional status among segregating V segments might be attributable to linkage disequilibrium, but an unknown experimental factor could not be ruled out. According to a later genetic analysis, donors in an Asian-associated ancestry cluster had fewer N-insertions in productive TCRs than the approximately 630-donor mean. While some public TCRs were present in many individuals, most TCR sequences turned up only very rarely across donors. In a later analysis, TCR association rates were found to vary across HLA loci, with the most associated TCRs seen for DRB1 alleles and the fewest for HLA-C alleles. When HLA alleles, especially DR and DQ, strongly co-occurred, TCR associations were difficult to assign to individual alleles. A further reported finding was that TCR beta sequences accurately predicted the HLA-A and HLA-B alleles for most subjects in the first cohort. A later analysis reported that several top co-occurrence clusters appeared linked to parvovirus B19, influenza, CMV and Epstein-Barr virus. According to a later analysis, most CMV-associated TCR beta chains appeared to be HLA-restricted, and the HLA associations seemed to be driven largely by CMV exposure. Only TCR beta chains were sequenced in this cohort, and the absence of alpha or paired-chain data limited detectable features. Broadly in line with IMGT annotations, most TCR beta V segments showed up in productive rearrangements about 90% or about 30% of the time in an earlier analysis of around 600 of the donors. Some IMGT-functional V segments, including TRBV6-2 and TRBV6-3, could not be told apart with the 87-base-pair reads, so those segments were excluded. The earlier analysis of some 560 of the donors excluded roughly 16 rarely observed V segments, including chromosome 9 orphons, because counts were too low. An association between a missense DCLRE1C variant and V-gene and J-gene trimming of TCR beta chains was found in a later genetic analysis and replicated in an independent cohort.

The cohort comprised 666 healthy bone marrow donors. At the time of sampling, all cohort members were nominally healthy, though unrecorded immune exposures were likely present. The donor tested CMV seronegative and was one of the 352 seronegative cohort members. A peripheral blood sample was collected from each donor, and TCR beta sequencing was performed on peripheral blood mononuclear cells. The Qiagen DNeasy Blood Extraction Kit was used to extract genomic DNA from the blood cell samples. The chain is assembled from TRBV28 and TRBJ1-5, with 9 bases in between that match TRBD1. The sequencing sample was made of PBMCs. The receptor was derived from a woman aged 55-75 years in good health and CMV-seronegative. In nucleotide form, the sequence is TGTGCCAGCAGTTTGTTCACCGGGACAGGGATCGAGGGATCCAAACAGCCCCAGCATTTT. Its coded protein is CASSLFTGTGIEGSKQPQHF.